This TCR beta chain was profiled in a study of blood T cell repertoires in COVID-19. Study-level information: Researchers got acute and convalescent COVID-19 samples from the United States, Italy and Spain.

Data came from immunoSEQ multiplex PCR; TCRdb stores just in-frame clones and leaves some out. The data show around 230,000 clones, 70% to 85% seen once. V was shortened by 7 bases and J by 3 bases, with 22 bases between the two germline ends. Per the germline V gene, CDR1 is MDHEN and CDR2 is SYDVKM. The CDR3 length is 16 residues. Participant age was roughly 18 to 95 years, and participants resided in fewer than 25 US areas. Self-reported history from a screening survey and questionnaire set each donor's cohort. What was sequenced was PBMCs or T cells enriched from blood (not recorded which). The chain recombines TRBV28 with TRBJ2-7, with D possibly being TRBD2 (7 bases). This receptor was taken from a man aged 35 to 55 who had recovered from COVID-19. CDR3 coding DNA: TGTGCCAGCAAACCTGGGCTCCGGGGGGCTTTCTACGAGCAGTACTTC. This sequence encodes CASKPGLRGAFYEQYF.